This T cell receptor (beta chain) was observed in a study of response to subunit inactivated influenza vaccine. This clonotype has more than one count but fewer than ten. V dropped 0 bases and J dropped 7 bases, with 10 bases sitting between them. The CDR3 has 13 residues. The germline gives CDR1 LGHNA, CDR2 YNFKEQ. TCRdb processed the RT-PCR reads anew with MiXCR; each CDR3 protein has one entry. The sample holds about 540,000 distinct CDR3 sequences, roughly 25% seen once. The data were also submitted as part of a second study, on T cells expressing NK-cell markers. That source reports: TCR beta cDNA was made by 5'RACE template switching with UMIs. Repertoires of TCR beta were obtained from T cells sorted as CD3+CD56+NKG2C+, CD3+CD56+NKG2C- and CD3+CD56-NKG2C+. Seven of the eight sequenced donors were HCMV-seropositive; one was seronegative. About six donors carried dominant NKG2C+ clonotypes that made up roughly 1.0-7.0% of their CD8+ T cells. Expanded NKG2C+ T cell clones had unclear HCMV specificity.

The chain links TRBV4-2 to TRBJ2-7, with D hard to call. The sequencing used CD4+ T cells sorted from PBMCs, collected roughly 13 days after vaccination. The sequence came from a man in his forties or fifties who received an inactivated influenza vaccine. The CDR3 reads CASSQDWSREQYF. CDR3 DNA sequence: TGTGCCAGCAGCCAAGATTGGTCGAGGGAGCAGTACTTC.